The clone carrying this T cell receptor (beta chain) appeared many times. Its matching antigen is unknown. The repertoire was sequenced with immunoSEQ multiplex PCR; TCRdb's copy has only in-frame clones and lacks some. Of 1,900 or so clones listed, around 20% are singletons. These data come from a study of T cells in localized non-small cell lung cancer. The CDR3 extends over 17 amino acids. Germline loops: CDR1 SGHNT, CDR2 YENEEA. V was shortened by 3 bases and J by 1 base, with 18 bases between the two germline ends. General study findings and limits: Appearance in adjacent lung was seen for a median approximately 59 of the top 100 tumor clones.

The chain uses TRBV11-3 and TRBJ1-2; D unresolved. The material was lung tumor tissue, obtained before any cancer treatment. This receptor was taken from a man aged 40-75 years with stage I lung adenocarcinoma. CDR3 loop: CASSLGSGGGFNYGYTF. DNA for the CDR3: TGTGCCAGCAGCTTGGGTTCTGGCGGAGGATTTAACTATGGCTACACCTTC.